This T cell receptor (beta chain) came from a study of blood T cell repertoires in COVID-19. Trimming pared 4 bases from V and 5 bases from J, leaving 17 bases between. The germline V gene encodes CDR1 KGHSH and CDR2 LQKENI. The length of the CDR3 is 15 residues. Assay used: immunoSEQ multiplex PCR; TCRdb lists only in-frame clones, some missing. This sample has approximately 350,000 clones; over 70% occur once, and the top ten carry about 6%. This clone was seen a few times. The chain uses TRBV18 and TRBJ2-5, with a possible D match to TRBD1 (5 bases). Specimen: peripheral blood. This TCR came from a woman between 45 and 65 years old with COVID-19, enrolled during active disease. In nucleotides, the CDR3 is TGTGCCAGCTCACACGGACACCCCGCTTGGGAGACCCAGTACTTC. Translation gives CASSHGHPAWETQYF.